This T cell receptor (beta chain) was retrieved from a study of cytomegalovirus exposure and HLA in healthy donors. The PCR had 60 Vbeta and 13 Jbeta primers. Only in-frame clones appear in the TCRdb table, and some are missing; sequencing was by immunoSEQ multiplex PCR. This table holds fewer than 200,000 clones, around 80% found once. This clone was observed a few times. The CDR3 sequence is 14 residues long. The J segment lost 3 bases and the V segment lost 4 bases, leaving 3 bases of the junction unmatched. The germline CDR1 and CDR2 sequences are SGHRS and YFSETQ. The chain employs TRBV5-1 and TRBJ2-7; TRBD1 matches 11 bases. Sequences were obtained from PBMCs. This receptor was identified in a man under 40 in good health and CMV-seronegative. CDR3 DNA: TGCGCCAGCAGCACGGGACAGGGGGTCTACGAGCAGTACTTC. Its translation: CASSTGQGVYEQYF.